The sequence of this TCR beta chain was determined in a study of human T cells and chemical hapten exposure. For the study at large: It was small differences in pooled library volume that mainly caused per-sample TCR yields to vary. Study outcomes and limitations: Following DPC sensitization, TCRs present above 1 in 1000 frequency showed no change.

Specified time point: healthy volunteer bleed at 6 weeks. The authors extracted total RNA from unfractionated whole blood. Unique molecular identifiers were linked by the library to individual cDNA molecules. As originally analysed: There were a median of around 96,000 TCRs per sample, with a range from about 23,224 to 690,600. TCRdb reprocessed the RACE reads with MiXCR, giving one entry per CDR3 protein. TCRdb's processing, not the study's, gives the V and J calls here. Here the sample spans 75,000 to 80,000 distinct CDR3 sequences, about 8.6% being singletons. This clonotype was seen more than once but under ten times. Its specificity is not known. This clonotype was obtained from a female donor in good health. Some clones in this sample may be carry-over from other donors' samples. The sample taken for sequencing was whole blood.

The CDR3 sequence: CASSQVLSGAYEQYF. CDR3 nucleotide sequence: TGTGCCAGCAGCCAAGTTCTGTCGGGGGCCTACGAGCAGTACTTC. This chain joins TRBV4-2 and TRBJ2-7, with TRBD2 as a possible D gene (6 bases). V lost 1 base, J lost 2 bases, and 12 bases lay in between. CDR3 length: 15 amino acids. Germline CDR1 and CDR2: LGHNA and YNFKEQ.